A selection of T cell receptor beta chains follows, all from one sample in a study of read filtering for tumor transcriptome and immune sequencing. TCRdb used MiXCR to reprocess the reads, holding one entry per CDR3 protein. The sample consists of approximately 61,000 distinct CDR3 sequences, about 21% of them appearing once. Sequenced: a population of CD138-negative cells sorted from bone marrow. The receptors here all came from a donor aged 40 or older with multiple myeloma. The CDR3 runs from the conserved cysteine through the conserved F or W. A D gene is named only where the DNA matches it firmly. Clone size is given for some rows only: seen once, a few or many times, or a class if the clone is expanded.

J gene	V gene	D gene	clone size	CDR3 DNA	CDR3 protein
TRBJ2-4	TRBV20-1	.	many	TGCAGTGCTAGAGATGCCGGGGTAGCCAAAAACATTCAGTACTTC	CSARDAGVAKNIQYF
TRBJ2-6	TRBV19	.	many	TGTGCCAGTATCGACGGGATTACGGCTGGGGCCAACGTCCTGACTTTC	CASIDGITAGANVLTF
TRBJ2-3	TRBV6-5	TRBD1	.	TGTGCCAGCAGTTACGGGGGACAGCTTACTAGCACAGATACGCAGTATTTT	CASSYGGQLTSTDTQYF
TRBJ1-5	TRBV19	.	few	TGTGCCAGTAGTTCCCTTTCTCAGCCCCAGCATTTT	CASSSLSQPQHF
TRBJ2-2	TRBV19	.	.	TGTGCCAGTAGTCCTTTCAGGGAGAGGACCGGGGAGCTGTTTTTT	CASSPFRERTGELFF
TRBJ2-1	TRBV7-2	.	many	TGTGCCAGCAGCTTACAAGTCTCCTACAATGAGCAGTTCTTC	CASSLQVSYNEQFF
TRBJ2-7	TRBV28	TRBD1	many	TGTGCCAGCAGAGACAGGGGTCCCTACGAGCAGTACTTC	CASRDRGPYEQYF
TRBJ2-2	TRBV7-3	.	.	TGTGCCAGCAGGCGACAGTCCACCGGGGAGCTGTTTTTT	CASRRQSTGELFF
TRBJ2-3	TRBV11-2	TRBD2	few	TGTGCCAGCAGCTCGATAATAGGGACTAGGGGCACAGATACGCAGTATTTT	CASSSIIGTRGTDTQYF
TRBJ1-1	TRBV7-9	.	many	TGTGCCAGCAGCTCCCCGCAGGAAGGCGGCACTGAAGCTTTCTTT	CASSSPQEGGTEAFF
TRBJ1-1	TRBV7-3	.	many	TGTGCCAGCAGCTTAGGCAGGGCGAACACTGAAGCTTTCTTT	CASSLGRANTEAFF
TRBJ2-2	TRBV5-1	TRBD1	many	TGCGCCAGCAGCGCAGTGCCGGGACAGGCCAACACCGGGGAGCTGTTTTTT	CASSAVPGQANTGELFF
TRBJ1-5	TRBV20-1	TRBD1	many	TGCAGTGCCCAAGACAGGGAAGAGTCAAGCAATCAGCCCCAGCATTTT	CSAQDREESSNQPQHF
TRBJ2-1	TRBV6-1	TRBD2	many	TGTGCCAGCAGTGGGCTAGCGGGGGGGGAGCAGTTCTTC	CASSGLAGGEQFF
TRBJ2-7	TRBV10-3	.	many	TGTGCCATCAACAACAGGGACCTCTCCTACGAGCAGTACTTC	CAINNRDLSYEQYF
TRBJ2-3	TRBV12-5	TRBD1	few	TGTGCTAGTGGTTCAATAACCGGGACAGCTACAGATACGCAGTATTTT	CASGSITGTATDTQYF
TRBJ2-1	TRBV20-1	.	medium-sized	TGCAGTGCTAGAGCCAGGAGGAGTGAGCAGTTCTTC	CSARARRSEQFF
TRBJ2-1	TRBV3-1	.	many	TGTGCCAGCAGCCAAGAAGGGGCAGGGTTTGCGTTCTTC	CASSQEGAGFAFF
TRBJ2-1	TRBV7-2	.	.	TGTGCCAGCAGAGCCCCGGCCTCTAGGGTATACAATGGGCAGCTCTTC	CASRAPASRVYNGQLF